These T cell receptor beta chains were read from a single sample in a study of T cell responses to AZD1222 COVID-19 vaccine. TCRdb keeps only in-frame clones here, not all; method: immunoSEQ multiplex PCR. The sample carries about 100,000 clones, over 75% recorded once. Here the sequenced sample was peripheral blood, taken on day 0 of AZD1222 vaccination. These receptors were taken from an adult in good health. CDR3s include the opening cysteine and the closing phenylalanine or tryptophan. D genes are given only for firm matches. Some rows mark clone size as missing; the rest say once, few, many or name a class of expanded clone.

clone_size: once
j_call: TRBJ2-7
v_call: TRBV6-6
d_call: TRBD1
cdr3_nt: TGTGCCAGCCAACAGGGGTCCTACGAGCAGTACTTC
cdr3_aa: CASQQGSYEQYF

clone_size: few
j_call: TRBJ1-1
v_call: TRBV7-9
d_call: .
cdr3_nt: TGTGCCAGCAGCTCCCGAGGAGGGAGGGACACTGAAGCTTTCTTT
cdr3_aa: CASSSRGGRDTEAFF

clone_size: few
j_call: TRBJ2-7
v_call: TRBV27
d_call: TRBD1
cdr3_nt: TGTGCCAGCAGTTTATCGGGACAGGGGGCCAACGAGCAGTACTTC
cdr3_aa: CASSLSGQGANEQYF

clone_size: .
j_call: TRBJ2-2
v_call: TRBV18
d_call: TRBD1
cdr3_nt: TGTGCCAGCTCACCGACAGGGTCGGGCACCGGGGAGCTGTTTTTT
cdr3_aa: CASSPTGSGTGELFF

clone_size: .
j_call: TRBJ1-3
v_call: TRBV6-6
d_call: .
cdr3_nt: TGTGCCAGCATCCAGTGGGGGGCTGGAAACACCATATATTTT
cdr3_aa: CASIQWGAGNTIYF

clone_size: .
j_call: TRBJ1-1
v_call: TRBV6-6
d_call: .
cdr3_nt: TGTGCCAGCAGCTACGGGAGAAACACTGAAGCTTTCTTT
cdr3_aa: CASSYGRNTEAFF

clone_size: .
j_call: TRBJ1-5
v_call: TRBV24-1
d_call: .
cdr3_nt: TGTGCCACCGGAGATAGCAATCAGCCCCAGCATTTT
cdr3_aa: CATGDSNQPQHF

clone_size: .
j_call: TRBJ2-5
v_call: TRBV5-1
d_call: TRBD1
cdr3_nt: TGCGCCAGCAGATGGACAGGGGGCCAAGAGACCCAGTACTTC
cdr3_aa: CASRWTGGQETQYF

clone_size: once
j_call: TRBJ1-1
v_call: TRBV19
d_call: .
cdr3_nt: TGTGCCAGTAGTTTAAGAGGCCCCGGGGCTGAAGCTTTCTTT
cdr3_aa: CASSLRGPGAEAFF

clone_size: .
j_call: TRBJ2-4
v_call: TRBV11-2
d_call: .
cdr3_nt: TGTGCCAGCAGCTCCGGGGAAGCAACAAACATTCAGTACTTC
cdr3_aa: CASSSGEATNIQYF

clone_size: .
j_call: TRBJ1-1
v_call: TRBV5-4
d_call: .
cdr3_nt: TGTGCCAGCAGCTTGTACCAGCTTGAAGCTTTCTTT
cdr3_aa: CASSLYQLEAFF

clone_size: .
j_call: TRBJ2-7
v_call: TRBV7-6
d_call: .
cdr3_nt: TGTGCCAGCAGCTTAGGGTCGACAGGCGGCGAGCAGTACTTC
cdr3_aa: CASSLGSTGGEQYF

clone_size: .
j_call: TRBJ1-5
v_call: TRBV2
d_call: .
cdr3_nt: TGTGCCAGCAACCGAGGGGCCGATAGCAATCAGCCCCAGCATTTT
cdr3_aa: CASNRGADSNQPQHF

clone_size: .
j_call: TRBJ1-1
v_call: TRBV6-4
d_call: .
cdr3_nt: TGTGCCAGCAGCGCAGGGGTAGGGAGCACTGAAGCTTTCTTT
cdr3_aa: CASSAGVGSTEAFF

clone_size: .
j_call: TRBJ2-1
v_call: TRBV10-3
d_call: .
cdr3_nt: TGTGCCATCAGTGACGGCAAAACCAATGAGCAGTTCTTC
cdr3_aa: CAISDGKTNEQFF

clone_size: .
j_call: TRBJ2-1
v_call: TRBV19
d_call: .
cdr3_nt: TGTGCCAGTAGTCTAGCAGGGTACAATGAGCAGTTCTTC
cdr3_aa: CASSLAGYNEQFF

clone_size: .
j_call: TRBJ2-7
v_call: TRBV9
d_call: .
cdr3_nt: TGTGCCAGCAGCGTAGAGCCCCTCCCTAGCGACGAGCAGTACTTC
cdr3_aa: CASSVEPLPSDEQYF

clone_size: once
j_call: TRBJ1-2
v_call: TRBV5-1
d_call: .
cdr3_nt: TGCGCCAGCAGCTTGGGATTGGGGAACTATGGCTACACCTTC
cdr3_aa: CASSLGLGNYGYTF

clone_size: .
j_call: TRBJ1-1
v_call: TRBV10-3
d_call: TRBD1
cdr3_nt: TGTGCCATCAGTGTGACCGGGACAGGGGCCTATGAAGCTTTCTTT
cdr3_aa: CAISVTGTGAYEAFF

clone_size: .
j_call: TRBJ2-7
v_call: TRBV20-1
d_call: .
cdr3_nt: TGCAGTGCTAGAGACGGCTACGAGCAGTACTTC
cdr3_aa: CSARDGYEQYF

clone_size: .
j_call: TRBJ1-1
v_call: TRBV11-2
d_call: TRBD1
cdr3_nt: TGTGCCAGCAGCATGGCCCGACAGGGGATGAACACTGAAGCTTTCTTT
cdr3_aa: CASSMARQGMNTEAFF

clone_size: .
j_call: TRBJ2-2
v_call: TRBV5-8
d_call: TRBD1
cdr3_nt: TGTGCCAGCAGCAGAGGGACAGGGGGATTCGACACCGGGGAGCTGTTTTTT
cdr3_aa: CASSRGTGGFDTGELFF

clone_size: .
j_call: TRBJ1-1
v_call: TRBV24-1
d_call: TRBD1
cdr3_nt: TGTGCCACCGGCGGGACAGGAGGGAACACTGAAGCTTTCTTT
cdr3_aa: CATGGTGGNTEAFF

clone_size: .
j_call: TRBJ2-7
v_call: TRBV6-2/TRBV6-3
d_call: .
cdr3_nt: TGTGCCAGCAGTCAGTTTAGATCGTACGAGCAGTACTTC
cdr3_aa: CASSQFRSYEQYF

clone_size: .
j_call: TRBJ1-4
v_call: TRBV10-3
d_call: .
cdr3_nt: TGTGCCATCAGGAGCGGGGGGTCAAATAATGAAAAACTGTTTTTT
cdr3_aa: CAIRSGGSNNEKLFF

clone_size: .
j_call: TRBJ1-1
v_call: TRBV5-4
d_call: .
cdr3_nt: TGTGCCAGCAGCTTGCGGAGAAACACTGAAGCTTTCTTT
cdr3_aa: CASSLRRNTEAFF

clone_size: few
j_call: TRBJ1-2
v_call: TRBV30
d_call: .
cdr3_nt: TGTGCCTGGAGTGATGACGCGTGGGGGGGTGGCTACACCTTC
cdr3_aa: CAWSDDAWGGGYTF

clone_size: .
j_call: TRBJ2-1
v_call: TRBV24-1
d_call: .
cdr3_nt: TGTGCCACCAGTGATTTGTACACCGTCAATGAGCAGTTCTTC
cdr3_aa: CATSDLYTVNEQFF

clone_size: .
j_call: TRBJ2-3
v_call: TRBV7-8
d_call: TRBD2
cdr3_nt: TGTGCCAGCAGCCGAGGGACTAGCCGCACAGATACGCAGTATTTT
cdr3_aa: CASSRGTSRTDTQYF

clone_size: .
j_call: TRBJ1-1
v_call: TRBV19
d_call: .
cdr3_nt: TGTGCCAGTAGTCAAAGACAGCTTAACACTGAAGCTTTCTTT
cdr3_aa: CASSQRQLNTEAFF